This T cell receptor (beta chain) comes out of a study of technical replicates of blood from a handful of donors (dated by TCRdb to the late 2010s). CDR1 and CDR2 are drawn from the germline V gene: SNHLY, FYNNEI. The CDR3 spans 13 residues, from the cysteine through the phenylalanine. The read is trimmed to its CDR3 DNA, 39 bases read in frame from base 1. A distance of 13 bases separates the germline ends of V and J, which lose 8 bases and 3 bases respectively. Turning to this clone: Its target antigen remains unknown. No base qualities exist here, and no much larger clone lies one base off it.

Libraries were built with the immunoSEQ multiplex PCR assay. TCRdb re-hosts the immuneACCESS table, in-frame sequences only. Its copies lack some clones; in the studies checked, an unresolved V gene accounts for under half of them, and the cause for the rest is not known. Present in this sample are some 74,000 clones, roughly 90% of which were seen just once. The biggest ten clones account for about 0.41% of the sample. The clonotype was recovered from a human donor in good health. The sample was T cells isolated from PBMCs. The chain was built from TRBV2 and TRBJ1-2; D gene: possibly TRBD1, on 6 matching bases. The CDR3 is CASQGTAHYGYTF. DNA sequence: TGTGCCAGCCAGGGGACGGCCCACTATGGCTACACCTTC.